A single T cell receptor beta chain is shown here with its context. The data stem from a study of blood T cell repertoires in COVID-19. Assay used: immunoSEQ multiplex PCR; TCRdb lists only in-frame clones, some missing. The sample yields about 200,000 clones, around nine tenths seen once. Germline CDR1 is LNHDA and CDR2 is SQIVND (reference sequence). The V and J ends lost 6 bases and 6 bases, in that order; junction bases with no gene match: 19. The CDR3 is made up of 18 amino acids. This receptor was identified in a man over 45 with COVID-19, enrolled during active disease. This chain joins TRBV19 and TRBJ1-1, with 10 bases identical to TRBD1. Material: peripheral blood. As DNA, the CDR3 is TGTGCCAGTAGCCCAGGACCTAGGACAGGGGGAGTATCCGCTGAAGCTTTCTTT. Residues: CASSPGPRTGGVSAEAFF.